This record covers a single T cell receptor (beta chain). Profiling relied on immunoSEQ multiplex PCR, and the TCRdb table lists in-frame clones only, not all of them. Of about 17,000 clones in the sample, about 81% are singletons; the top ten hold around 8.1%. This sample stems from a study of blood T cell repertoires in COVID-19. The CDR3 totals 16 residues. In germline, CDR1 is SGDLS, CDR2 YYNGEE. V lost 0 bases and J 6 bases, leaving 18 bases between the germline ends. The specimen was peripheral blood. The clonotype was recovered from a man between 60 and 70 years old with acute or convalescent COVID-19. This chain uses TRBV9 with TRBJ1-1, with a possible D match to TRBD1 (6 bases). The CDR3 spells CASSVDDGEGVPEAFF. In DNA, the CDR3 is TGTGCCAGCAGCGTAGATGATGGGGAGGGGGTTCCTGAAGCTTTCTTT.